The next 13 T cell receptor beta chains were all read from a single sample in a study of T cells in narcolepsy. Data came from immunoSEQ multiplex PCR; TCRdb stores just in-frame clones and leaves some out. Of more than 20,000 clones in the sample, approximately 85% are singletons; the top ten hold 10%. What was sequenced was memory (CD45RA-) CD4+ T cells from blood. These receptors all come from a human donor in good health.

V usage is TRBV15 and J usage is TRBJ2-5; TRBD2 agrees at 7 bases. The J call may be in error: the DNA end matches TRBJ2-7 better. The V gene's germline CDR1 is LNHNV and CDR2 YYDKDF (reference sequence). The CDR3 runs to 16 residues. The CDR3 region is CATSVAGLAEGYEQYF. The CDR3 nucleotides are TGTGCCACCAGCGTAGCGGGCCTAGCGGAAGGGTACGAGCAGTACTTC.

The chain couples TRBV19 to TRBJ2-2; possibly TRBD1 or TRBD2 for D (5 bases each). CDR1 LNHDA and CDR2 SQIVND come from the germline V gene (reference sequence). The CDR3 loop spans 15 amino acids. V gave up 10 bases and J gave up 6 bases, with 21 bases separating them. CDR3 sequence: CATQAGTGYAGELFF. The DNA for the CDR3 is TGTGCCACACAGGCCGGGACGGGTTACGCCGGGGAGCTGTTTTTT.

The chain employs TRBV7-2 and TRBJ2-1, with 11 bases identical to TRBD2. The CDR3 is 15 amino acids. V dropped 5 bases and J dropped 9; count of bases not matched to a gene: 9. Germline loops: CDR1 SGHTA, CDR2 FQGNSA. CDR3 sequence: CASSQDSGRAVEQFF. CDR3 coding DNA: TGTGCCAGCAGCCAAGATAGCGGGAGGGCCGTTGAGCAGTTCTTC.

This clone occurred once. The chain links TRBV11-2 to TRBJ2-5, with D unclear. The V gene's germline CDR1 is SGHAT and CDR2 FQNNGV. V shed 1 base and J shed 2 bases, with 11 bases lying between them. CDR3 length: 15 amino acids. In DNA form, the CDR3 reads TGTGCCAGCAGCTTAGTAGGCAGCCATCAAGAGACCCAGTACTTC. It encodes CASSLVGSHQETQYF.

V and J are TRBV29-1 and TRBJ2-7, with TRBD1 identical over 9 bases. Germline CDR1 SQVTM, CDR2 ANQGSEA. Trimming took 1 base from V and 7 from J; bases not matched to a gene: 11. The CDR3 has 15 residues. CDR3 sequence (DNA): TGCAGCGTTGAAGGGTGGGCGGACAGGGGCGGGGAGCAGTACTTC. This sequence encodes CSVEGWADRGGEQYF.

The V and J genes are TRBV28 and TRBJ2-7; D may match TRBD1 or TRBD2 (5 bases each). The V gene's germline CDR1 is MDHEN and CDR2 SYDVKM. V lost 1 base and J 1 base, leaving 8 bases between the germline ends. The CDR3 extends over 14 amino acids. Here the CDR3 reads CASSLYGGSYEQYF. The CDR3 DNA reads TGTGCCAGCAGTTTATATGGGGGTTCCTACGAGCAGTACTTC. The variable domain in full, completed from reference TRBV28 and TRBJ2-7, reads DVKVTQSSRYLVKRTGEKVFLECVQDMDHENMFWYRQDPGLGLRLIYFSYDVKMKEKGDIPEGYSVSREKKERFSLILESASTNQTSMYLCASSLYGGSYEQYFGPGTRLTVT.

V and J are TRBV5-1 and TRBJ2-5; D may match TRBD1 or TRBD2 (5 bases each). V gave up 5 bases and J gave up 5 bases, with 13 bases separating them. The CDR3 runs to 13 residues. Germline CDR1 SGHRS, CDR2 YFSETQ. The CDR3: CASRWGSRETQYF. Written as DNA, the CDR3 is TGCGCCAGCAGGTGGGGGTCCAGGGAGACCCAGTACTTC.

The V and J genes are TRBV7-9 and TRBJ2-5, with 7 bases aligning to TRBD2. The CDR3 sequence is 15 residues long. Per germline, CDR1 SEHNR and CDR2 FQNEAQ (reference sequence). Germline trimming cut 5 bases from V and 3 bases from J; bases unmatched to any gene: 9. In DNA, the CDR3 is TGTGCCAGCAGCCCCCAGCGGGGCGCCGAAGAGACCCAGTACTTC. Protein product: CASSPQRGAEETQYF.

This clone was counted a single time. The chain employs TRBV5-4 and TRBJ2-2, with D unresolved. The germline V gene encodes CDR1 SGHNT and CDR2 YYREEE (reference sequence). Between the trimmed V and J ends, which lost 4 bases and 0 bases, there was a span of 10 bases. The CDR3 extends over 15 amino acids. The CDR3 DNA reads TGTGCCAGCAGCGTGGCCAGAACGAACACCGGGGAGCTGTTTTTT. Its protein product is CASSVARTNTGELFF.

This sequence joins TRBV9 and TRBJ2-3; 10 bases are shared with TRBD2. CDR1 SGDLS and CDR2 YYNGEE come from the germline V gene. V shed 4 bases, J shed 5 bases, and the junction held 4 bases outside the gene matches. This CDR3 region has 14 residues. DNA of the CDR3: TGTGCCAGCAGCACCCGACTAGCGGGAGATACGCAGTATTTT. Residues: CASSTRLAGDTQYF.

This rearrangement joins TRBV7-9 to TRBJ2-3; TRBD2 matches at 7 bases. The germline CDR1 and CDR2 sequences are SEHNR and FQNEAQ (reference sequence). J gave up 0 bases and V 3 bases, and 6 bases lay outside the gene matches. The CDR3 has 16 residues. This CDR3 is CASSLGSGLSTDTQYF. CDR3 nucleotide sequence: TGTGCCAGCAGCTTGGGTAGCGGGCTAAGCACAGATACGCAGTATTTT.

This chain uses TRBV7-2 with TRBJ2-7; D is unclear. CDR3 length: 14 amino acids. V lost 3 bases and J 3 bases, leaving 12 bases between the germline ends. The germline CDR1 and CDR2 sequences are SGHTA and FQGNSA. The CDR3 here is CASSFAVGNYEQYF. The CDR3 region has the DNA TGTGCCAGCAGCTTCGCGGTGGGGAACTACGAGCAGTACTTC.

The V gene is TRBV7-9, the J gene TRBJ2-1; TRBD2 agrees at 10 bases. Germline V gene lookup returns CDR1 SEHNR and CDR2 FQNEAQ (reference sequence). V lost 6 bases and J lost 14; bases outside the gene matches: 7. The CDR3 consists of 12 residues. The CDR3 DNA reads TGTGCCAGCAGTCTCGAGGGGACTAGCGAGTTCTTC. Translated, it gives CASSLEGTSEFF.